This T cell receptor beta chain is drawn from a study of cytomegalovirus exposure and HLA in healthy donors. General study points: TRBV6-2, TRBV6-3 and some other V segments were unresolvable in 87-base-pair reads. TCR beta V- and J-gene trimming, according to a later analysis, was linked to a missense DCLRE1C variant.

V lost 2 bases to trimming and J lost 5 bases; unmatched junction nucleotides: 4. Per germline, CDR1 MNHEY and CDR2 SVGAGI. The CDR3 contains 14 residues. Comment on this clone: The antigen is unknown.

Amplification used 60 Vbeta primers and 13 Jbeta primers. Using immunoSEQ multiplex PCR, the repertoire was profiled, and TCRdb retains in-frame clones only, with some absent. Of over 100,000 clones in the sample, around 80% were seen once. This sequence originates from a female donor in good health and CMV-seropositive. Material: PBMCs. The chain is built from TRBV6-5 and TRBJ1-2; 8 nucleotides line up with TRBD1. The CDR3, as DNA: TGTGCCAGCAGTTACGGACAGGGTGTATATGGCTACACCTTC. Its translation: CASSYGQGVYGYTF.